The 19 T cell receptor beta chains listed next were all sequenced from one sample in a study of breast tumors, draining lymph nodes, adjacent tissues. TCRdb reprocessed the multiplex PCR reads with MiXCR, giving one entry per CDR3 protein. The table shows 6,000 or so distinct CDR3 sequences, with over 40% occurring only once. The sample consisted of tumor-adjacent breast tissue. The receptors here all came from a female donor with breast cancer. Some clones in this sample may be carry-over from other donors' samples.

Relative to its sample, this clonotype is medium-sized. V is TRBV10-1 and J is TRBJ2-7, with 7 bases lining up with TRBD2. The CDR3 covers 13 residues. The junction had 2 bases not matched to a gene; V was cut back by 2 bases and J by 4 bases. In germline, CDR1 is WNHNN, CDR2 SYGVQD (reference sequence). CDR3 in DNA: TGCGCCAGCAGTGAGGGCGGGGGTTACGAGCAGTACTTC. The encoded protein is CASSEGGGYEQYF.

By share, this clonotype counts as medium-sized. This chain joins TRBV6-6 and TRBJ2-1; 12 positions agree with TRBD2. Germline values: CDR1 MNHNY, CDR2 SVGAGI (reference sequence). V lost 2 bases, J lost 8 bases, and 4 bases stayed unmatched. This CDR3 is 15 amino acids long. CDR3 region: CASSYLAGGFDEQFF. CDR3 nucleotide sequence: TGTGCCAGCAGTTACCTAGCGGGAGGGTTCGATGAGCAGTTCTTC.

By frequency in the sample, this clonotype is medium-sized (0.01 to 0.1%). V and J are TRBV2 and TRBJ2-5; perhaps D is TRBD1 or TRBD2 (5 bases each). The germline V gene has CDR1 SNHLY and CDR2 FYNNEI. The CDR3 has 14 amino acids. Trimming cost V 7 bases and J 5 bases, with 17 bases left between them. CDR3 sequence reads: CASKGRRSGETQYF. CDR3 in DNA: TGTGCCAGCAAGGGGCGAAGATCGGGGGAGACCCAGTACTTC.

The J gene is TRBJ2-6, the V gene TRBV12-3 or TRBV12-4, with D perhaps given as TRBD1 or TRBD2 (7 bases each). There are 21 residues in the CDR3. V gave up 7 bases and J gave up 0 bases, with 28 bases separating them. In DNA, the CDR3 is TGTGCCAGCACCTCCGAGGGGGGGGCAGGGGGACCCTACTCTGGGGCCAACGTCCTGACTTTC. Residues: CASTSEGGAGGPYSGANVLTF.

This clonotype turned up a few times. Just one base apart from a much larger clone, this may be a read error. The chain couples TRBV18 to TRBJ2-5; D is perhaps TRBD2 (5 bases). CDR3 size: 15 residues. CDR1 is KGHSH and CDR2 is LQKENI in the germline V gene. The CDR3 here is CASSLTNGLQETQSF. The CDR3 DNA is TGTGCCAGCTCATTGACCAACGGACTGCAAGAGACCCAGTCCTTC.

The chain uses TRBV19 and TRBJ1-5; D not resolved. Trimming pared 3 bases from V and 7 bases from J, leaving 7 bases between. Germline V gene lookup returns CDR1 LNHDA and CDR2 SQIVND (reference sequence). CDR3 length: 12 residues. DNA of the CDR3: TGTGCCAGTAGTATGTCGAGACAGCCCCAGCATTTT. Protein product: CASSMSRQPQHF. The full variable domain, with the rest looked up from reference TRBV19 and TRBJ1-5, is DGGITQSPKYLFRKEGQNVTLSCEQNLNHDAMYWYRQDPGQGLRLIYYSQIVNDFQKGDIAEGYSVSREKKESFPLTVTSAQKNPTAFYLCASSMSRQPQHFGDGTRLSIL.

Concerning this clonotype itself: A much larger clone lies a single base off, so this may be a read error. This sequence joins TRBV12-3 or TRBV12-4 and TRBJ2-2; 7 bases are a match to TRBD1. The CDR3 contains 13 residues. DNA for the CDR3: TGTGCCGGCAGTCAGACAGGGACCGGGGAGCTGTTTTTT. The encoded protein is CAGSQTGTGELFF.

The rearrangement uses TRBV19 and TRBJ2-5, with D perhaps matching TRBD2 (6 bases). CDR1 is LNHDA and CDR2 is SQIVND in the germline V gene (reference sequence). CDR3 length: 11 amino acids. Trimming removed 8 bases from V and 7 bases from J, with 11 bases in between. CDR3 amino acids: CASGDGGTQYF. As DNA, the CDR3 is TGTGCCAGTGGGGACGGGGGGACCCAGTACTTC.

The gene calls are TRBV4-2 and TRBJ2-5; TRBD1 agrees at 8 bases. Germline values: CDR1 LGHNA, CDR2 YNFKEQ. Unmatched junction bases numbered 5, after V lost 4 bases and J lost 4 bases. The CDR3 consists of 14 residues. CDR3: CASSLDRGGETQYF. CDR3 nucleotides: TGTGCCAGCAGCCTCGACAGGGGCGGAGAGACCCAGTACTTC.

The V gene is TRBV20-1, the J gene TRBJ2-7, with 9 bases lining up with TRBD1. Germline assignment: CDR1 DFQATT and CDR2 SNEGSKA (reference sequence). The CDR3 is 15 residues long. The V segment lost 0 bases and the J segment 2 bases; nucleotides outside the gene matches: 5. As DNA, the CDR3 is TGCAGTGCTAGAGACTTGGGGACAGGGCCCTACGAGCAGTACTTC. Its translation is CSARDLGTGPYEQYF.

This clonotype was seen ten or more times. CDR3 residues: CASSESGTSKTQYF. In DNA, the CDR3 is TGTGCCAGCAGCGAATCCGGGACTAGTAAGACCCAGTACTTC. The chain recombines TRBV5-5 with TRBJ2-5; 8 nucleotides agree with TRBD2. CDR3 length equals 14 residues. After removal of 4 bases from V and 6 bases from J, the junction contained 8 bases not matched to a gene. Looked up from germline, CDR1 is SGHKS and CDR2 is YYEKEE (reference sequence).

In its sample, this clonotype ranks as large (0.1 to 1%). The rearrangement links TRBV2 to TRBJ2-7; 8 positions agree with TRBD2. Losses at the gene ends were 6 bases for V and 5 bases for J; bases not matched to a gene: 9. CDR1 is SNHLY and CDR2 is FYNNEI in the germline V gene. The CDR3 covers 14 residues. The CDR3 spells CASSGTRVAHEQYF. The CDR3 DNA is TGTGCCAGCAGCGGGACTAGAGTGGCCCACGAGCAGTACTTC.

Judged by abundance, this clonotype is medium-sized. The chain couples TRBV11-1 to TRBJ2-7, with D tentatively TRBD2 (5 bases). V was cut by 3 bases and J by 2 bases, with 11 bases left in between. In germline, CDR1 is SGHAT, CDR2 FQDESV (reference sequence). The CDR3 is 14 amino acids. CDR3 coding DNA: TGTGCCAGCAGCTTGGGCGGGCCAACCTACGAGCAGTACTTC. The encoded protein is CASSLGGPTYEQYF.

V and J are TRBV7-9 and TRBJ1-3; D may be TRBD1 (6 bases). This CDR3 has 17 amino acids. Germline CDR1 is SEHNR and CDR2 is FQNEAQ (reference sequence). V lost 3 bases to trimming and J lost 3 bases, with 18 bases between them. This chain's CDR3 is CASSFNTRGFLGNTIYF. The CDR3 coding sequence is TGTGCCAGCAGCTTCAATACGAGGGGGTTTCTTGGAAACACCATATATTTT. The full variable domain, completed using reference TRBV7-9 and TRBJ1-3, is DTGVSQNPRHKITKRGQNVTFRCDPISEHNRLYWYRQTLGQGPEFLTYFQNEAQLEKSRLLSDRFSAERPKGSFSTLEIQRTEQGDSAMYLCASSFNTRGFLGNTIYFGEGSWLTVV.

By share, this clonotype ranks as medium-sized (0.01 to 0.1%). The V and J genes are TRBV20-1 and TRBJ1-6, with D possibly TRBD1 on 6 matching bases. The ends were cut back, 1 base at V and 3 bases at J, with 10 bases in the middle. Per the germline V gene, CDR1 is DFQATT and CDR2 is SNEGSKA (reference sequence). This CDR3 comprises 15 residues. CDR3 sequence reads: CSARVVGGYNSPLHF. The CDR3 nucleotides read TGCAGTGCTAGAGTGGTAGGGGGCTATAATTCACCCCTCCACTTT.

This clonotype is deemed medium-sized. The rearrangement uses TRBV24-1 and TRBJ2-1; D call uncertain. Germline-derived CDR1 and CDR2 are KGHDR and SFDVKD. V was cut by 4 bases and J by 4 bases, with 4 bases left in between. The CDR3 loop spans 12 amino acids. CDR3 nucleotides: TGTGCCACCAGTGAGGGATACAATGAGCAGTTCTTC. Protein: CATSEGYNEQFF.

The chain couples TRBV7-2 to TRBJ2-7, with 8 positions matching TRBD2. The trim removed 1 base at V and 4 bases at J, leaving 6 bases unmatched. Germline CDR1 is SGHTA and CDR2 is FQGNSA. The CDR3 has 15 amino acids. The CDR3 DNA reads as TGTGCCAGCAGCTTAGAAGGAACTAGCGGTTACGAGCAGTACTTC. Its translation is CASSLEGTSGYEQYF.

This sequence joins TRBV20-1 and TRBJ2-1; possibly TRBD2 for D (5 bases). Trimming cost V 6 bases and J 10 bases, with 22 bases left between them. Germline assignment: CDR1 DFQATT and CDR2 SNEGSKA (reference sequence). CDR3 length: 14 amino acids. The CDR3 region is CSASSWLGSAEQFF. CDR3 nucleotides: TGCAGTGCCAGCAGCTGGTTAGGTAGCGCAGAGCAGTTCTTC.

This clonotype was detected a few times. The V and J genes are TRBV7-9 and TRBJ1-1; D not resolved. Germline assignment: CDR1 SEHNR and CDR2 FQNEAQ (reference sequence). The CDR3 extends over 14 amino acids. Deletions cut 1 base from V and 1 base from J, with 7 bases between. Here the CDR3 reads CASSLDGQNTEAFF. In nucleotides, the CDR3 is TGTGCCAGCAGCTTAGATGGGCAGAACACTGAAGCTTTCTTT.